Sequencing of this T cell receptor beta chain was carried out in a study of vaccination and CD4 T cells after COVID-19. On the study more broadly: A median of approximately 96 days (range 35 to 161) separated diagnosis from post-COVID sampling. Ranging from 14 to 241, the interval between dose two and post-vaccine sampling had a median of 72 days. Study-wide findings and caveats: Among those convalescent, a median around 89% of reactive clones emerged solely post-vaccination.

The treatment here: roughly 10-day PBMC culture with coronavirus spike peptide pools or control peptides (ViraFEST assay). Investigators obtained the unexposed donor's CD4+ T cells before the COVID-19 pandemic (2011-2018). With peptide pools, ViraFEST first expanded antigen-specific T cells and afterwards sequenced their TCRs. CDR1 and CDR2 (germline): DFQATT, SNEGSKA (reference sequence). V trimming: 0 bases; J trimming: 6 bases; junction bases outside the gene matches: 7. The length of the CDR3 is 15 residues. Researchers used the Oncomine TCR Beta short-read assay to sequence DNA from cultured CD4+ T cells. Cultured CD4+ T cells yielded the extracted genomic DNA. TCRdb used MiXCR to reprocess the PCR reads, holding one entry per CDR3 protein. Of about 9,700 distinct CDR3 sequences detected, 30% to 35% appear once; the ten largest clones hold roughly 8%. There are a few counts of this clonotype. The antigen is not known.

This receptor was identified in a human donor in good health. The gene calls are TRBV20-1 and TRBJ2-3; 9 bases fit TRBD2. Material for sequencing was CD4+ T cells from blood, cultured in vitro. CDR3 sequence: CSAREGAGGSDTQYF. In DNA, the CDR3 is TGCAGTGCTAGAGAAGGAGCGGGAGGTTCGGATACGCAGTATTTT.